This T cell receptor (beta chain) stems from a study of EBV T-cell therapy then PD-1 blockade in nasopharyngeal carcinoma. This clone has only a few counts. Its antigen remains unknown. Trimming left V 1 base short and J 7 bases short, with 20 bases between. Germline V lookup: CDR1 SGHVS, CDR2 FQNEAQ. The length of the CDR3 is 17 residues. The treatment here: AdE1-LMPpoly-expanded autologous EBV-specific T-cell therapy followed by anti-PD-1 nivolumab. Using immunoSEQ multiplex PCR, the repertoire was profiled, and TCRdb retains in-frame clones only, with some absent. The sample lists around 19,000 clones; over 80% were seen once.

The chain employs TRBV7-8 and TRBJ1-5; a weak D match, TRBD1 (5 bases). The clonotype was recovered from a middle-aged man with nasopharyngeal carcinoma. Sequencing was performed on CD8+ T cells from blood, taken at day 0 from a patient whose treatment included autologous EBV-specific T cells and nivolumab. This chain's CDR3 is CASSLGVGVSSGQPQHF. The DNA of the CDR3 is TGTGCCAGCAGCTTAGGAGTAGGGGTATCATCAGGGCAGCCCCAGCATTTT.